The sequence of this T cell receptor (beta chain) was determined in a study of graft-versus-host responses after intestinal transplantation. Sequenced by immunoSEQ multiplex PCR; TCRdb stores in-frame clones only, minus some. This table holds about 120,000 clones, 85% to 95% found once. The germline V gene has CDR1 SNHLY and CDR2 FYNNEI. V lost 5 bases, J lost 2 bases, and 15 bases lay in between. The CDR3 contains 16 residues. Comments on this clone: The antigen is undetermined.

Findings of the study overall: Early post-transplant HvG declines were associated with peak circulating GvH clone levels. Recipient marrow showed GvH clones, some seen first in ileum or blood.

The chain links TRBV2 to TRBJ2-2; possibly TRBD1 or TRBD2 for D (7 bases each). Sequences were derived from unstimulated CD4+ T cells sorted from spleen or lymph node cells, sampled before intestinal transplant. This receptor was obtained from a human donor who received an intestinal transplant. The CDR3: CASSWGGTVNTGELFF. In DNA, the CDR3 is TGTGCCAGCAGTTGGGGGGGGACAGTCAACACCGGGGAGCTGTTTTTT.